These 10 T cell receptor beta chains were all obtained from the same sample, sequenced in a study of T cell repertoires in ileal Crohn's disease (dated by TCRdb to about 2019). Libraries were made using the immunoSEQ multiplex PCR assay. TCRdb limited this immuneACCESS table to in-frame rearrangements with V and J called. A share of clones is missing; checked studies link under half to unresolved V genes, and the rest is unexplained. This sample comprises 13,000 to 15,000 clones, roughly four fifths of them detected only once. Roughly 6.2% of the sample lies in the top ten. Sequencing used ileal tissue. These receptors were taken from an adult with Crohn's disease.

This sequence joins TRBV2 and TRBJ1-5; TRBD1 matches 9 bases. Germline V gene lookup returns CDR1 SNHLY and CDR2 FYNNEI. The junction had 3 bases not matched to a gene; V was cut back by 3 bases and J by 3 bases. The CDR3 contains 15 residues. The CDR3 bases are TGTGCCAGCAGTGACGGGACAGGGTTCAATCAGCCCCAGCATTTT. Amino acid sequence: CASSDGTGFNQPQHF.

The chain has TRBV4-1 and TRBJ1-3; the D is unclear. Germline V gene sequence: CDR1 MGHRA, CDR2 YSYEKL. Trimming took 0 bases from V and 1 from J, leaving 10 bases between them. The CDR3 extends over 16 amino acids. The CDR3 coding sequence is TGCGCCAGCAGCCAAGAATCCCTATCGTCTGGAAACACCATATATTTT. Protein product: CASSQESLSSGNTIYF.

The chain links TRBV9 to TRBJ2-2, with TRBD1 as a possible D gene (5 bases). Germline CDR1 is SGDLS and CDR2 is YYNGEE. The V end lost 0 bases, the J end lost 4 bases, and 13 bases lay between the germline ends. The CDR3 loop spans 16 amino acids. CDR3 sequence (DNA): TGTGCCAGCAGCGTAGGTCAGGGTCGGGCCACCGGGGAGCTGTTTTTT. Translated: CASSVGQGRATGELFF. Full variable domain (rest looked up from reference TRBV9 and TRBJ2-2): DSGVTQTPKHLITATGQRVTLRCSPRSGDLSVYWYQQSLDQGLQFLIQYYNGEERAKGNILERFSAQQFPDLHSELNLSSLELGDSALYFCASSVGQGRATGELFFGEGSRLTVL.

The chain is built from TRBV4-2 and TRBJ1-3; 8 positions match TRBD1. The CDR3 spans 17 residues. V lost 5 bases to trimming and J lost 4 bases; unmatched junction nucleotides: 13. Germline V gives CDR1 LGHNA, CDR2 YNFKEQ. Here the CDR3 reads CASSTRLTGARGNTIYF. The DNA of the CDR3 is TGTGCCAGCAGCACCCGCTTGACAGGGGCTAGGGGAAACACCATATATTTT.

The gene calls are TRBV25-1 and TRBJ2-7; TRBD2 aligns across 10 bases. The CDR3 is made up of 16 amino acids. V lost 5 bases, J lost 0 bases, and 7 bases stayed unmatched. Germline values: CDR1 MGHDK, CDR2 SYGVNS. The chain's CDR3 is CASSPSSGRSSYEQYF. For the CDR3, the DNA is TGTGCCAGCAGTCCCAGTAGCGGGAGGAGCTCCTACGAGCAGTACTTC.

The chain joins TRBV5-8 to TRBJ2-1; 8 bases are shared with TRBD2. CDR1 SGHTS and CDR2 YDEGEE come from the germline V gene. The CDR3 totals 14 residues. With V trimmed by 5 bases and J by 7 bases, 8 bases remained unmatched. The CDR3 spells CASSLGTRDNEQFF. The CDR3 bases are TGTGCCAGCAGTCTTGGGACTAGGGATAATGAGCAGTTCTTC. Full variable domain (remainder filled in from reference TRBV5-8 and TRBJ2-1): EAGVTQSPTHLIKTRGQQATLRCSPISGHTSVYWYQQALGLGLQFLLWYDEGEERNRGNFPPRFSGRQFPNYSSELNVNALELEDSALYLCASSLGTRDNEQFFGPGTRLTVL.

This clone was observed a single time. This chain connects TRBV14 to TRBJ2-3, with a possible D match to TRBD2 (6 bases). V shed 5 bases and J shed 2 bases, with 14 bases lying between them. Germline CDR1 and CDR2: SGHDN and FVKESK. This CDR3 contains 15 residues. The CDR3 spells CASSYGGPLTDTQYF. The DNA for the CDR3 is TGTGCCAGCAGCTACGGGGGTCCCCTCACAGATACGCAGTATTTT.

J is TRBJ1-3 and V is TRBV9; a possible D gene is TRBD1 (6 bases). This CDR3 spans 15 amino acids. Germline loops: CDR1 SGDLS, CDR2 YYNGEE. V was clipped by 0 bases and J by 0 bases, with 7 bases between them. The CDR3 loop is CASSVGTASGNTIYF. Here the CDR3 DNA reads TGTGCCAGCAGCGTAGGGACAGCCTCTGGAAACACCATATATTTT.

With respect to this clone: A read error may account for a junction end that differs from germline. The chain is built from TRBV11-3 and TRBJ2-3; a weak D match, TRBD1 (6 bases). The CDR3 contains 16 residues. CDR1 is SGHNT, CDR2 YENEEA, per germline. CDR3 DNA sequence: TGTGCCAGCAGCATAGAATTAGGGGGTAGCGAGGCAACGCAGTATTTT. Translating gives CASSIELGGSEATQYF.

The genes are TRBV6-1 and TRBJ2-7, with 11 bases lining up with TRBD1. The V and J ends lost 6 bases and 6 bases, in that order; junction bases with no gene match: 10. There are 15 residues in the CDR3. CDR1 MNHNS and CDR2 SASEGT come from the germline V gene. The CDR3 loop is CASRVGTGGIGEQYF. CDR3 DNA: TGTGCCAGCAGGGTTGGGACAGGGGGGATTGGCGAGCAGTACTTC.